Listed below are T cell receptor beta chains from one sample, sequenced in a study of STAT3 mutations in large granular lymphocyte leukemia. Clones were sequenced by immunoSEQ multiplex PCR, and TCRdb holds only the in-frame ones, with some missing. The sample shows more than 6,500 clones, over 70% of them seen only once. Sequencing used peripheral blood mononuclear cells. The origin of the receptors is a woman between 40 and 55 years old with T-cell large granular lymphocyte leukemia. Some clones in this sample may be carry-over from other donors' samples. Each CDR3 is given with its conserved first and last residue. The order of the fields is clone size, J gene, D gene, V gene, CDR3 DNA, CDR3 protein. A D gene is named only where the DNA matches it firmly. The size field is filled for only some rows; it gives once, few, many or a size class.

-,TRBJ1-2,TRBD1,TRBV7-2,TGTGCCAGCAGCTTTACCGGGACAGGGACCTATGGCTACACCTTC,CASSFTGTGTYGYTF
-,TRBJ1-6,TRBD1,TRBV5-4,TGTGCCAGCAGCCCCGGGACAGTTAATTCACCCCTCCACTTT,CASSPGTVNSPLHF
few,TRBJ2-5,-,TRBV6-5,TGTGCCAGCAGCCGCGTCAGGGTACAAGAGACCCAGTACTTC,CASSRVRVQETQYF
few,TRBJ2-1,TRBD2,TRBV12-5,TGTGCTAGTGGTTTGTGGTCTAGCGGGGGGATGGATGAGCAGTTCTTC,CASGLWSSGGMDEQFF
-,TRBJ1-1,-,TRBV20-1,TGCAGTGCTAGAGGCCCTGCGGGAGCTTTCTTT,CSARGPAGAFF
-,TRBJ2-1,-,TRBV5-1,TGCGCCAGCAGCTTGGTAGCAGGACCAAGCTCCTACAATGAGCAGTTCTTC,CASSLVAGPSSYNEQFF
-,TRBJ2-7,-,TRBV27,TGTGCCAGCAGTTTGGACCGTTTTGGTGGCTACGAGCAGTACTTC,CASSLDRFGGYEQYF
-,TRBJ1-1,-,TRBV5-1,TGCGCCAGCCTTGGGCAGGCGGACACTGAAGCTTTCTTT,CASLGQADTEAFF
-,TRBJ2-7,-,TRBV7-9,TGTGCCAGCAGTTTGACGGATTCGGGGGAGCAGTACTTC,CASSLTDSGEQYF
-,TRBJ1-1,-,TRBV11-3,TGTGCCAGCAGCCTCAGGGGTTACACTGAAGCTTTCTTT,CASSLRGYTEAFF
few,TRBJ2-5,-,TRBV7-3,TGTGCCAGCAGCTTAGGGGGACAAGAGACCCAGTACTTC,CASSLGGQETQYF
-,TRBJ2-7,TRBD1,TRBV13,TGTGCCAGCAGTCCCAGGGGGCTCGGGTACGAGCAGTACTTC,CASSPRGLGYEQYF
-,TRBJ2-7,-,TRBV27,TGTGCCAGCTTCTCCAGCTCCTACGAGCAGTACTTC,CASFSSSYEQYF
-,TRBJ2-5,-,TRBV5-1,TGCGCCAGCAGCTTGGGAGATCGAGGCGTGACCCAGTACTTC,CASSLGDRGVTQYF
-,TRBJ2-5,-,TRBV7-9,TGTGCCAGCCTCAGGGGCGGGGGTATCCAAGAGACCCAGTACTTC,CASLRGGGIQETQYF
-,TRBJ2-5,-,TRBV29-1,TGCAGCCTCCGTACAAGAGGGCAAGAGACCCAGTACTTC,CSLRTRGQETQYF
once,TRBJ1-2,-,TRBV4-3,TGCGCCAGCAGCCAAGAGACAAGTCTCCGGGATGGCTACACCTTC,CASSQETSLRDGYTF
-,TRBJ1-3,-,TRBV5-1,TGCGCCAGCAGCTTGGAGGGTCGGTACGGAAACACCATATATTTT,CASSLEGRYGNTIYF
-,TRBJ1-2,TRBD1,TRBV5-4,TGTGCCAGCAGCGCCGGGACAGACGTTTATGGCTACACCTTC,CASSAGTDVYGYTF
-,TRBJ2-5,TRBD2,TRBV18,TGTGCCAGCTCAGGGACTAGCGTCGAGACCCAGTACTTC,CASSGTSVETQYF
-,TRBJ1-5,-,TRBV30,TGTGCCTGGAGTGAGGACAGAAATCAGCCCCAGCATTTT,CAWSEDRNQPQHF
-,TRBJ2-7,TRBD1,TRBV27,TGTGCCAGCAGTCTATTCGACAGGGGCTACGAGCAGTACTTC,CASSLFDRGYEQYF
-,TRBJ1-2,-,TRBV5-1,TGCGCCAGCTCCCCGGCAGGAGTAGATGGCTACACCTTC,CASSPAGVDGYTF
-,TRBJ2-1,TRBD2,TRBV5-4,TGTGCCAGCAGCTTGAGACTAGCGGGGGGTATGCAGTTCTTC,CASSLRLAGGMQFF
-,TRBJ2-3,TRBD2,TRBV30,TGTGCCTGGAGTGAGGCGGGGGGCACGGATACGCAGTATTTT,CAWSEAGGTDTQYF
-,TRBJ2-7,-,TRBV6-5,TGTGCCAGCAGGAGGGACATTTCCTACGAGCAGTACTTC,CASRRDISYEQYF
-,TRBJ1-5,-,TRBV27,TGTGCCAGCAGTTTAAGGTCGGGGCTTCAGCCCCAGCATTTT,CASSLRSGLQPQHF
-,TRBJ1-4,-,TRBV5-6,TGTGCCAGCAGCTTGGCTAGGCAGAAACGGGAAAAACTGTTTTTT,CASSLARQKREKLFF
-,TRBJ2-5,-,TRBV5-4,TGTGCCAGCAGCCCGCGACAGACCCAAGAGACCCAGTACTTC,CASSPRQTQETQYF
few,TRBJ2-1,-,TRBV29-1,TGCAGCGTTGAAGCAGAGACTGAGCAGTTCTTC,CSVEAETEQFF
-,TRBJ2-5,-,TRBV18,TGTGCCAGCTCACCACAGCTGGGGTACCAAGAGACCCAGTACTTC,CASSPQLGYQETQYF
-,TRBJ2-1,TRBD2,TRBV7-9,TGTGCCAGCAGCTTAGCGGAACTAGCGGGAGGGCAAAACTACAATGAGCAGTTCTTC,CASSLAELAGGQNYNEQFF
-,TRBJ1-3,-,TRBV30,TGTGCCTGGAGTCCCCGGACTAGCTCTGGAAACACCATATATTTT,CAWSPRTSSGNTIYF
-,TRBJ1-2,-,TRBV4-3,TGCGCCAGCAGCCAAGCCCCCACGGACAACTATGGCTACACCTTC,CASSQAPTDNYGYTF
-,TRBJ1-2,TRBD1,TRBV4-2,TGTGCCAGCAGCCAAGATTCGGGACAGAACTATGGCTACACCTTC,CASSQDSGQNYGYTF
-,TRBJ1-1,-,TRBV30,TGTGCCTGGAGTGTTGGGGGGAACACTGAAGCTTTCTTT,CAWSVGGNTEAFF
-,TRBJ2-7,TRBD1,TRBV7-2,TGTGCCAGCAGCCCGACAGGGGACCTCGGCGAGCAGTACTTC,CASSPTGDLGEQYF
-,TRBJ2-7,TRBD1,TRBV14,TGTGCCAGCAGCCAAGGTGCCAGGGGGCTCTACGAGCAGTACTTC,CASSQGARGLYEQYF
-,TRBJ1-2,-,TRBV7-9,TGTGCCAACGACAGGACCGATAACTATGGCTACACCTTC,CANDRTDNYGYTF
-,TRBJ1-2,TRBD1,TRBV18,TGTGCCAGCTCCGATACGGGACAGGGTGATGGCTACACCTTC,CASSDTGQGDGYTF